This record concerns one T cell receptor (beta chain) sequence. The antigen is not known. This entry is derived from a study of CD8+ T cells in alopecia areata. Findings and caveats of the study: Treatment with tofacitinib significantly lowered scalp clonality and reduced expanded CD8+ clones among the top 100. Compared with normal scalp, lesional scalp had higher clonality and more expanded CD8+ clones.

Regarding treatment: oral pan-JAK inhibitor, 5-10 mg twice daily. Peripheral blood samples and lesional scalp punch biopsies were obtained from alopecia areata patients. Following extraction, RNA underwent reverse transcription to cDNA, which served as the sequencing template. Assay: immunoSEQ multiplex PCR; the TCRdb copy retains only in-frame clones and omits some. The repertoire has 200,000 to 250,000 clones, 64% of them found once; the top ten carry about 4.2%. Sequences were derived from CD4+ T cells sorted from blood, sampled at week 4, from a patient treated with tofacitinib. This receptor was taken from a human donor with alopecia areata.

The CDR3 region has the DNA TGTGCCAGCCGGGGGCAGCCGAACACTGAAGCTTTCTTT. It yields the protein CASRGQPNTEAFF. V usage is TRBV7-6 and J usage is TRBJ1-1; a weak D match, TRBD1 (6 bases). Per germline, CDR1 SGHVS and CDR2 FNYEAQ. The CDR3 totals 13 residues. Between the trimmed V and J ends, which lost 8 bases and 1 base, there was a span of 11 bases. Full variable domain (outside the CDR3, taken from reference TRBV7-6 and TRBJ1-1): GAGVSQSPRYKVTKRGQDVALRCDPISGHVSLYWYRQALGQGPEFLTYFNYEAQQDKSGLPNDRFSAERPEGSISTLTIQRTEQRDSAMYRCASRGQPNTEAFFGQGTRLTVV.